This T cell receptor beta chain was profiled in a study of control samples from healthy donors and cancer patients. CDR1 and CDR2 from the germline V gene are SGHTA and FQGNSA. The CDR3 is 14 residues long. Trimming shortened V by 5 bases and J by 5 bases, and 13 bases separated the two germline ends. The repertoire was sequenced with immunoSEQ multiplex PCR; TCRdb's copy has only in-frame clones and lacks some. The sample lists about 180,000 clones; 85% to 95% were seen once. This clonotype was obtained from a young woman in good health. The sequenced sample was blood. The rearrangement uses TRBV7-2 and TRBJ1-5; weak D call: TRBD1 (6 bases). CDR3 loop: CASSPRTDDQPQHF. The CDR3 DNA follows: TGTGCCAGCAGCCCTCGGACAGATGATCAGCCCCAGCATTTT.